These T cell receptor beta chains were read from a single sample in a study of cytomegalovirus exposure and HLA in healthy donors. Profiling relied on immunoSEQ multiplex PCR, and the TCRdb table lists in-frame clones only, not all of them. The sample carries about 140,000 clones, over 75% recorded once. Sequencing input: PBMCs. Source of these receptors: a female donor in good health and CMV-seronegative. Both conserved end residues are part of each CDR3. The order of the fields is clone size, D gene, V gene, J gene, CDR3 DNA, CDR3 protein. A D gene is named only where the DNA matches it firmly. Some rows have no size entry. The others give once, few or many, or a class for an expanded clone.

.,.,TRBV29-1,TRBJ2-1,TGCAGCGTTAGTTTCGGACAGCTCTACAATGAGCAGTTCTTC,CSVSFGQLYNEQFF
few,TRBD2,TRBV27,TRBJ2-1,TGTGCCAGCAGTTTTGGTAGCGGGACGAATGAGCAGTTCTTC,CASSFGSGTNEQFF
.,TRBD2,TRBV5-1,TRBJ2-7,TGCGCCAGCAGCACGGGACTAGCGGGAGGGTCCCACGAGCAGTACTTC,CASSTGLAGGSHEQYF
.,.,TRBV28,TRBJ2-5,TGTGCCAGCGGAAAGGGGGGGGCGAGGGAGACCCAGTACTTC,CASGKGGARETQYF
.,.,TRBV28,TRBJ2-7,TGTGCCAGCAGTTTGTCGGGAACGCCCTCCTACGAGCAGTACTTC,CASSLSGTPSYEQYF
.,.,TRBV19,TRBJ1-1,TGTGCCAGTAGTATTTCGACAGTTGAAGCTTTCTTT,CASSISTVEAFF
few,TRBD1,TRBV18,TRBJ2-6,TGTGCCAGCTCATCGGACAGGGTCTCCGGGGCCAACGTCCTGACTTTC,CASSSDRVSGANVLTF
.,TRBD1,TRBV5-4,TRBJ1-2,TGTGCCAGCAGCTTGGGACAGGGCGTTGACTATGGCTACACCTTC,CASSLGQGVDYGYTF
.,.,TRBV11-2,TRBJ1-2,TGTGCCAGCAGCATCCCTTTCAACGGTGATGGCTACACCTTC,CASSIPFNGDGYTF
.,.,TRBV5-1,TRBJ1-4,TGCGCCAGCAGCCCCCCAGAGGGAACAACTAATGAAAAACTGTTTTTT,CASSPPEGTTNEKLFF
.,.,TRBV4-2,TRBJ1-2,TGTGCCAGCAGCCAAAGGACTTATGGCTACACCTTC,CASSQRTYGYTF
.,.,TRBV5-6,TRBJ1-1,TGTGCCAGCACCCCGGGGGTAGACACTGAAGCTTTCTTT,CASTPGVDTEAFF
.,TRBD1,TRBV27,TRBJ1-2,TGTGCCAGCAGTTCCCTAGACAGGGATATTAATGGCTACACCTTC,CASSSLDRDINGYTF
.,.,TRBV7-2,TRBJ2-7,TGTGCCAGCAGCCGGGACAACCCCTACGAGCAGTACTTC,CASSRDNPYEQYF
few,.,TRBV6-1,TRBJ2-2,TGTGCCAGCAGTGTACAGGGTCTCGGGGAGCTGTTTTTT,CASSVQGLGELFF
few,TRBD1,TRBV5-4,TRBJ2-5,TGTGCCAGCAGCCCTGGACAGGTCCAAGAGACCCAGTACTTC,CASSPGQVQETQYF
.,.,TRBV14,TRBJ2-7,TGTGCCAGCAGCCAAGAATTAGGGGGCGAGCAGTACTTC,CASSQELGGEQYF
once,TRBD1,TRBV15,TRBJ2-1,TGTGCCACCAGCGGACAGGGGGCTGGGGCACAGTTCTTC,CATSGQGAGAQFF
.,.,TRBV5-1,TRBJ1-1,TGCGCCAGCACCACGGGGGGGGGTACGGGCACTGAAGCTTTCTTT,CASTTGGGTGTEAFF
.,.,TRBV12-5,TRBJ2-7,TGTGCTAGTGGTCCGGGGTTTAGCTCCTACGAGCAGTACTTC,CASGPGFSSYEQYF
.,.,TRBV5-1,TRBJ1-1,TGCGCCAGCAGCTCGACTAGGGGAACGAACACTGAAGCTTTCTTT,CASSSTRGTNTEAFF
.,TRBD2,TRBV27,TRBJ2-3,TGTGCCAGCAGTTTATTTCAGACCTCGTTGCTAGCGGTCCCAGATACGCAGTATTTT,CASSLFQTSLLAVPDTQYF
.,TRBD2,TRBV6-5,TRBJ2-7,TGTGCCAGCAGTCCTGGGACTACCAGCTCCTACGAGCAGTACTTC,CASSPGTTSSYEQYF
.,.,TRBV5-1,TRBJ1-4,TGCGCCAGCAGCTTGGCCGGGGGTGTTAATGAAAAACTGTTTTTT,CASSLAGGVNEKLFF
once,.,TRBV15,TRBJ1-5,TGTGCCACCAGCAGAGATTCAGGGGTAGGTCAGCCCCAGCATTTT,CATSRDSGVGQPQHF
.,TRBD1,TRBV28,TRBJ1-4,TGTGCCAGCAGTCCGGACAGGGGAGGAAATGAAAAACTGTTTTTT,CASSPDRGGNEKLFF
.,.,TRBV5-1,TRBJ2-4,TGCGCCAGCAGCTTGCCGGGGAGCGGGAAAAACATTCAGTACTTC,CASSLPGSGKNIQYF